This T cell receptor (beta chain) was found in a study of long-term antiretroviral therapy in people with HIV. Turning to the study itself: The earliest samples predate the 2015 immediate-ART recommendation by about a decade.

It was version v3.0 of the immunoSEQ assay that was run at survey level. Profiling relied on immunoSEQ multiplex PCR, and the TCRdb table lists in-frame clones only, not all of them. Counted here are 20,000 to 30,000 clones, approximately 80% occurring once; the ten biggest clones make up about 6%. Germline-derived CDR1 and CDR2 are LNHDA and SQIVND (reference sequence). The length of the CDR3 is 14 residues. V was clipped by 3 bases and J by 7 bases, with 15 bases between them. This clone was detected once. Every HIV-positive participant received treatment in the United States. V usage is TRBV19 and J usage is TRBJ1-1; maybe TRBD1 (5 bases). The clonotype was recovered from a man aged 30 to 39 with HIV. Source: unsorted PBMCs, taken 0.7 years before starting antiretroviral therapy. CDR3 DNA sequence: TGTGCCAGTAGTATGGGGACCCGAACCGTTGAAGCTTTCTTT. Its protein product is CASSMGTRTVEAFF.